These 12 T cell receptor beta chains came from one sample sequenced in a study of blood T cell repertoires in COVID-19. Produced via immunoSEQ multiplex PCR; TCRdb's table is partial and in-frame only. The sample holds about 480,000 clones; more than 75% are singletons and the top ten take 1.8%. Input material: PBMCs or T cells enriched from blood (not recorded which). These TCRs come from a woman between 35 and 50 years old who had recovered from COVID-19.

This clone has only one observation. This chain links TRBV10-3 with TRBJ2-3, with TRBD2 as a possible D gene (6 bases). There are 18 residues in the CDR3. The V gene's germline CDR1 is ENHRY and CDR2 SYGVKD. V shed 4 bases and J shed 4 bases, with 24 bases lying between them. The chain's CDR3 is CAISGDGSFRGRADTQYF. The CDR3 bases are TGTGCCATCAGTGGGGACGGGTCCTTCCGGGGGAGAGCAGATACGCAGTATTTT.

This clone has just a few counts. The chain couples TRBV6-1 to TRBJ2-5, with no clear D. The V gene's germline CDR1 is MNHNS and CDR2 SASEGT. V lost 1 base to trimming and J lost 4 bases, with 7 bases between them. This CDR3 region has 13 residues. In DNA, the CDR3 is TGTGCCAGCAGTGAAGATGGCGGAGAGACCCAGTACTTC. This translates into CASSEDGGETQYF.

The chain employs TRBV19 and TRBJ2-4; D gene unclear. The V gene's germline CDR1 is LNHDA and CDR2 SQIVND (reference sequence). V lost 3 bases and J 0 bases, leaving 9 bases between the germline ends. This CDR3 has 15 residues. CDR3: CASSISLPAKNIQYF. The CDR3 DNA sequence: TGTGCCAGTAGTATTAGTTTACCAGCCAAAAACATTCAGTACTTC.

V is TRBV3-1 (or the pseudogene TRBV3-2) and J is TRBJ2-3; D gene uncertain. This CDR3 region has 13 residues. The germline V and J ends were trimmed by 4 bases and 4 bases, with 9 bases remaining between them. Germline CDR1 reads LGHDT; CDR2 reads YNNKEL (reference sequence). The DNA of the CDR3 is TGTGCCAGCAGCCTGGGTGGGCCAGATACGCAGTATTTT. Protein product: CASSLGGPDTQYF.

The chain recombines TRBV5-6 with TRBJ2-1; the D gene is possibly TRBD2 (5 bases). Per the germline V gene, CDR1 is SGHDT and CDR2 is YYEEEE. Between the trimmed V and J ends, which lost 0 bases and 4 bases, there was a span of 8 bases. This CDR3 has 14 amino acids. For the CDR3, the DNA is TGTGCCAGCAGCTTGGGAGCGGATTACAATGAGCAGTTCTTC. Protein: CASSLGADYNEQFF.

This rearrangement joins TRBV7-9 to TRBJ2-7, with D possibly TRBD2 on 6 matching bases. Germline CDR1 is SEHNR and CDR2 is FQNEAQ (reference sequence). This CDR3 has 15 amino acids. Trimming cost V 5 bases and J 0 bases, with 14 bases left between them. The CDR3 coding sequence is TGTGCCAGCAGCCCGAGGGACGGGAGCTCCTACGAGCAGTACTTC. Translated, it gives CASSPRDGSSYEQYF.

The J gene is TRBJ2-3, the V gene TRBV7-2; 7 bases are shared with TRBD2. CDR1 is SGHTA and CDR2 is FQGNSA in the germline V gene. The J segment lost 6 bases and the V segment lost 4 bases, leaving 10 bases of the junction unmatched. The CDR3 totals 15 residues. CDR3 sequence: CASSSLGGPFDTQYF. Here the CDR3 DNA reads TGTGCCAGCAGCTCGTTGGGAGGGCCATTCGATACGCAGTATTTT. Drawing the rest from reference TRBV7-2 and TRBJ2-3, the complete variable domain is GAGVSQSPSNKVTEKGKDVELRCDPISGHTALYWYRQSLGQGLEFLIYFQGNSAPDKSGLPSDRFSAERTGGSVSTLTIQRTQQEDSAVYLCASSSLGGPFDTQYFGPGTRLTVL.

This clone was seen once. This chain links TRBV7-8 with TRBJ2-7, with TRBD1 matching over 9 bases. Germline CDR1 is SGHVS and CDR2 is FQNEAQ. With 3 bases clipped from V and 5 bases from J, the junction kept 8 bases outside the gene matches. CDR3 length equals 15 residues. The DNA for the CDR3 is TGTGCCAGCAGCTTCAGTGACAGGGGGGGACACGAGCAGTACTTC. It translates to CASSFSDRGGHEQYF.

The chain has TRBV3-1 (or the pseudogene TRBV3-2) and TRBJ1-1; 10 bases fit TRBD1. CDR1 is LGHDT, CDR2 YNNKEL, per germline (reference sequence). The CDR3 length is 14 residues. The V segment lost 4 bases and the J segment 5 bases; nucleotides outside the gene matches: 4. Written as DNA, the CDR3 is TGTGCCAGCAGCCCACGGGACAGGGGAACTGAAGCTTTCTTT. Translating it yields CASSPRDRGTEAFF.

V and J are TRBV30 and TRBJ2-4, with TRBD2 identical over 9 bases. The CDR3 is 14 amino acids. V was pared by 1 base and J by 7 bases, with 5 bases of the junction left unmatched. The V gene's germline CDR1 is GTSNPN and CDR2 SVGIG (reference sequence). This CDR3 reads CAWSEGLAVNIQYF. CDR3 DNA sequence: TGTGCCTGGAGTGAGGGACTAGCCGTGAACATTCAGTACTTC.

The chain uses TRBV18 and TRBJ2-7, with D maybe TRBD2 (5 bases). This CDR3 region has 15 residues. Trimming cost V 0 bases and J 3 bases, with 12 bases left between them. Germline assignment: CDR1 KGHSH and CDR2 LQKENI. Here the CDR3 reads CASSPPLREGYEQYF. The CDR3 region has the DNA TGTGCCAGCTCACCACCGTTACGGGAAGGCTACGAGCAGTACTTC.

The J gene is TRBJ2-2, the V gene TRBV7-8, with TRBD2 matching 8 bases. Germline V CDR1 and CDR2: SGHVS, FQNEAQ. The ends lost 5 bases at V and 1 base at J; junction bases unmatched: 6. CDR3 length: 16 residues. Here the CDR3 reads CASSTIAGRNTGELFF. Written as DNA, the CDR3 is TGTGCCAGCAGCACAATAGCGGGAAGGAACACCGGGGAGCTGTTTTTT.